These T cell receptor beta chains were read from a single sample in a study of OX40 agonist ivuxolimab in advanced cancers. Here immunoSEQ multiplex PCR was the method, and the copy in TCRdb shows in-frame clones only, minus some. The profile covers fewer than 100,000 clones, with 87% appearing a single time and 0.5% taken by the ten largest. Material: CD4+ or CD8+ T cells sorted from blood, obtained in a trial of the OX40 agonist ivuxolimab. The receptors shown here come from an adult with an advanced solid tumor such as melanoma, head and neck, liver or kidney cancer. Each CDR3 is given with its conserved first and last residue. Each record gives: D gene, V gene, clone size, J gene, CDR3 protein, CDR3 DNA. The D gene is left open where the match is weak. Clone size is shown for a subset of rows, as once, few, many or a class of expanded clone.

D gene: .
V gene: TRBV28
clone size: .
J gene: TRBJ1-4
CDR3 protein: CASSLYRGFTSWGEKLFF
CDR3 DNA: TGTGCCAGCAGTTTATATCGGGGGTTTACCTCCTGGGGTGAAAAACTGTTTTTT

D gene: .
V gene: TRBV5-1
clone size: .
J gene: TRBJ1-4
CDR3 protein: CASRMTVVHRLFF
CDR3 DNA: TGCGCCAGCAGAATGACCGTGGTGCACCGACTGTTTTTT

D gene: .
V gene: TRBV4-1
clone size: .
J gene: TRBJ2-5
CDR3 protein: CASRRTGGGFQETQYF
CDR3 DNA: TGCGCCAGCAGACGAACTGGTGGGGGGTTTCAAGAGACCCAGTACTTC

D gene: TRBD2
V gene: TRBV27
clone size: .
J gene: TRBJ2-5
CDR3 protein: CASSSGLAGQEAQYF
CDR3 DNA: TGTGCCAGCAGTTCCGGACTAGCGGGCCAAGAGGCCCAGTACTTC

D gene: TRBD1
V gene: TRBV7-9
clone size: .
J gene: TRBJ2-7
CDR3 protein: CASSFLTGGNEQYF
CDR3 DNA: TGTGCCAGCAGCTTTCTGACAGGGGGCAACGAGCAGTACTTC

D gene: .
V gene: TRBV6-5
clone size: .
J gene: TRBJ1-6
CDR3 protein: CASSYALAIRSLHF
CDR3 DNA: TGTGCCAGCAGTTACGCATTGGCAATTCGATCCCTCCACTTT

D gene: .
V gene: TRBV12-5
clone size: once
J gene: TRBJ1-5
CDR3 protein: CASGLMGQPQHF
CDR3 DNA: TGTGCTAGTGGTTTGATGGGTCAGCCCCAGCATTTT

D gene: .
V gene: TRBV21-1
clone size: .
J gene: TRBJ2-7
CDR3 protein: CASRSAYEQYF
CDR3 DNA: TGTGCCAGCAGATCTGCCTACGAGCAGTACTTC

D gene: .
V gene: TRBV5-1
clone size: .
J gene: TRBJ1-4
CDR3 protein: CASRDSNEKLFF
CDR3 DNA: TGCGCCAGTCGGGATTCTAATGAAAAACTGTTTTTT

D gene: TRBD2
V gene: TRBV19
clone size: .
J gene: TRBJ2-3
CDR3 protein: CASRQTGTKDTQYF
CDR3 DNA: TGTGCCAGTAGGCAAACCGGGACTAAAGATACGCAGTATTTT

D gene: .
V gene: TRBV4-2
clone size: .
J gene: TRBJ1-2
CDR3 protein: CASSRDGTNYGYTF
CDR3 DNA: TGTGCCAGCAGCCGAGACGGGACAAACTATGGCTACACCTTC

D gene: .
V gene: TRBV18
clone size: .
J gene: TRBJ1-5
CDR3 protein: CASSLFAPGASAGDSNQPQHF
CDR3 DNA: TGTGCCAGCTCACTCTTTGCCCCGGGGGCCTCTGCCGGGGATAGCAATCAGCCCCAGCATTTT

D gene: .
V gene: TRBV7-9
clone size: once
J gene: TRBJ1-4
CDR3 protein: CASSLEGGLEKLFF
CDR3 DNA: TGTGCCAGCAGCTTAGAAGGCGGCCTGGAAAAACTGTTTTTT

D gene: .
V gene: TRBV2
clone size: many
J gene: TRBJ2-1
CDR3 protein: CASSDRGRYGEQFF
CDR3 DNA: TGTGCCAGCAGTGACAGGGGACGTTATGGTGAGCAGTTCTTC

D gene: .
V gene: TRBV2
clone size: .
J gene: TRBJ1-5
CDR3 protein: CASSLGLIESQPQHF
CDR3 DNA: TGTGCCAGCAGTTTAGGACTTATCGAGAGCCAGCCCCAGCATTTT

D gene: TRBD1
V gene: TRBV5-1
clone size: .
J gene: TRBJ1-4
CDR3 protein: CASSYQGDFNEKLFF
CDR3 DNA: TGCGCCAGCAGCTACCAGGGGGACTTTAATGAAAAACTGTTTTTT

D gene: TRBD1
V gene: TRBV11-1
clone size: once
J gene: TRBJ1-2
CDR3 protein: CASSFRQGANYGYTF
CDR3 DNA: TGTGCCAGCAGCTTTAGACAGGGAGCGAACTATGGCTACACCTTC

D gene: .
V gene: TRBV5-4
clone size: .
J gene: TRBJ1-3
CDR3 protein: CASSPSSGNTIYF
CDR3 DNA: TGTGCCAGCAGCCCCAGCTCTGGAAACACCATATATTTT

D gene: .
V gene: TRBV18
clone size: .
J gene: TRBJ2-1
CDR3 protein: CASSPPTAYNEQFF
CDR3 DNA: TGTGCCAGCTCACCACCGACGGCATACAATGAGCAGTTCTTC

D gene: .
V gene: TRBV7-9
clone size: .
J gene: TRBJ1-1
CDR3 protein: CASNPSRGNTEAFF
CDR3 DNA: TGTGCCAGCAACCCGTCCAGGGGGAACACTGAAGCTTTCTTT

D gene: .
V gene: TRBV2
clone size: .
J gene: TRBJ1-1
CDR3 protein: CASRVNGFGGTEAFF
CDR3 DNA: TGTGCCAGCAGGGTGAATGGGTTTGGTGGCACTGAAGCTTTCTTT

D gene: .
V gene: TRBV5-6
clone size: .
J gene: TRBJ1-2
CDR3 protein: CASSFVRGHDYGYTF
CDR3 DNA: TGTGCCAGCAGCTTCGTTCGGGGGCATGACTATGGCTACACCTTC

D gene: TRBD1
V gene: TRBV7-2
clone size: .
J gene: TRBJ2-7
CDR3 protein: CASSRADRALYEQYF
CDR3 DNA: TGTGCCAGCAGCCGCGCGGACAGGGCTCTTTACGAGCAGTACTTC

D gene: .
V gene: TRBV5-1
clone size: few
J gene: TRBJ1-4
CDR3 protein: CASSPRDPDEKLFF
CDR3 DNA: TGCGCCAGCAGCCCTAGGGATCCGGATGAAAAACTGTTTTTT

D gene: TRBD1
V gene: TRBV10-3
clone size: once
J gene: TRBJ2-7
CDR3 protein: CAISDGQGRTYEQYF
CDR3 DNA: TGTGCCATCAGTGATGGACAGGGTCGTACCTACGAGCAGTACTTC

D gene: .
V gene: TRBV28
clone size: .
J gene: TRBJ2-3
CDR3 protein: CASSSPMTDTQYF
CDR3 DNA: TGTGCCAGCAGTTCCCCTATGACAGATACGCAGTATTTT

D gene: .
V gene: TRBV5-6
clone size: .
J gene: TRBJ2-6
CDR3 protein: CASSLAGEGGANVLTF
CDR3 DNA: TGTGCCAGCAGCTTGGCAGGGGAAGGCGGGGCCAACGTCCTGACTTTC

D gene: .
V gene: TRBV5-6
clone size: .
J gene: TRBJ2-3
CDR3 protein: CASSQLDSSTDTQYF
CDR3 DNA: TGTGCCAGCTCCCAATTAGACTCTAGCACAGATACGCAGTATTTT

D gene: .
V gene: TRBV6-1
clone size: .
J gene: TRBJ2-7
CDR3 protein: CATHRVFGDEREQYF
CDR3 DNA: TGTGCCACCCACAGGGTTTTCGGGGACGAGCGCGAGCAGTACTTC

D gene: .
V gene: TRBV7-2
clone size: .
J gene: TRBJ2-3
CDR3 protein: CASSFTDTQYF
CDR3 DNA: TGTGCCAGCAGCTTCACAGATACGCAGTATTTT

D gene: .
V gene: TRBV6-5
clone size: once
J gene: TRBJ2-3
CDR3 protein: CASSLDPTDTQYF
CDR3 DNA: TGTGCCAGCAGTCTCGACCCCACAGATACGCAGTATTTT

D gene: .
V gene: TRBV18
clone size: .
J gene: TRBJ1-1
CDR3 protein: CASSLYGSGELNTEAFF
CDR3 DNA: TGTGCCAGCTCACTCTACGGGTCAGGGGAGCTGAACACTGAAGCTTTCTTT

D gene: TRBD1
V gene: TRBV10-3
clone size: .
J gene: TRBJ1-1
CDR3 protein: CAIAYSGGAGSEAFF
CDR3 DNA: TGTGCCATCGCCTACTCAGGGGGCGCAGGGTCTGAAGCTTTCTTT

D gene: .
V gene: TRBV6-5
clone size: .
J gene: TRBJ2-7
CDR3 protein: CASSPGQQGEQYF
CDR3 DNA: TGTGCCAGCAGTCCTGGACAGCAGGGCGAGCAGTACTTC

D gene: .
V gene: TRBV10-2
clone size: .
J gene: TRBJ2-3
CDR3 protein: CASSVRDTQYF
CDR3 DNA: TGCGCCAGCAGTGTACGGGATACGCAGTATTTT

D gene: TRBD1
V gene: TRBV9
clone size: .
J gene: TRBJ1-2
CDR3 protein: CASSPQGARGYGYTF
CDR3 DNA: TGTGCCAGCAGCCCTCAGGGGGCGCGGGGATATGGCTACACCTTC

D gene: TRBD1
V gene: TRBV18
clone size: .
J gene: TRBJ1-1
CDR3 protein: CASSLIDRGGEAFF
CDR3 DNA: TGTGCCAGCTCACTAATTGACAGGGGAGGTGAAGCTTTCTTT

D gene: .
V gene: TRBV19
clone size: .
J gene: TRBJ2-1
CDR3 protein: CASKRWGTINEQFF
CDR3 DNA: TGTGCCAGTAAGCGTTGGGGAACCATTAATGAGCAGTTCTTC

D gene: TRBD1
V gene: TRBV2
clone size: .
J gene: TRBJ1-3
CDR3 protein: CASSQDRANTIYF
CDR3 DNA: TGTGCCAGCAGTCAGGACAGGGCCAACACCATATATTTT

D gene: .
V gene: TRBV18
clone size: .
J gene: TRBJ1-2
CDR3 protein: CASSPEGGGYTF
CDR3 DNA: TGTGCCAGCTCCCCGGAAGGGGGAGGCTACACCTTC

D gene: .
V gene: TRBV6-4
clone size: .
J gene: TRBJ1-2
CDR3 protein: CASSPTGTSASGYTF
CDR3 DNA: TGTGCCAGCAGCCCCACCGGGACATCTGCTAGTGGCTACACCTTC

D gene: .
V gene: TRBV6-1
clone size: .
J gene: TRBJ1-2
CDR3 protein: CASRDPNYGYTF
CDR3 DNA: TGTGCCAGCCGGGACCCTAACTATGGCTACACCTTC

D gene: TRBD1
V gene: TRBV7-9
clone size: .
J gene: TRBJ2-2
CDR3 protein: CASRTDREGPGELFF
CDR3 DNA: TGTGCCAGCCGGACGGACAGGGAAGGACCCGGGGAGCTGTTTTTT

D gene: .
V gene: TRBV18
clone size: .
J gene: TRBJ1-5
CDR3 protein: CASSSDSNQPQHF
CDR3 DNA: TGTGCCAGCTCATCTGATAGCAATCAGCCCCAGCATTTT

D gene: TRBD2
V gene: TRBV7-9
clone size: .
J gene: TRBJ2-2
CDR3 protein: CASSTTSGAGELFF
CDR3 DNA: TGTGCCAGCAGCACGACTAGCGGGGCCGGGGAGCTGTTTTTT

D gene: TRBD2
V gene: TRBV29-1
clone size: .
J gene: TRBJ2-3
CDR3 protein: CSVALPSGGTDTQYF
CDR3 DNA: TGCAGCGTTGCCCTCCCTAGCGGAGGCACAGATACGCAGTATTTT

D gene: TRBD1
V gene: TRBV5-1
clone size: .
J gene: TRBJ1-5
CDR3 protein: CASSLTGGDQPQHF
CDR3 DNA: TGCGCCAGCAGCTTGACAGGGGGCGATCAGCCCCAGCATTTT

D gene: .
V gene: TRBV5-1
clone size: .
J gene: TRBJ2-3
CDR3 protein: CASSQASGSTDTQYF
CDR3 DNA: TGCGCCAGCAGCCAGGCTAGTGGGAGCACAGATACGCAGTATTTT

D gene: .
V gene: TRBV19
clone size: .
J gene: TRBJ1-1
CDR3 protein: CASSAPQGQLNTEAFF
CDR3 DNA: TGTGCCAGTAGTGCTCCTCAGGGGCAACTGAACACTGAAGCTTTCTTT

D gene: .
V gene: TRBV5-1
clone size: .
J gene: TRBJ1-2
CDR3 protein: CASGAEGGYGYTF
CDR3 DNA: TGCGCCAGCGGGGCCGAAGGGGGATATGGCTACACCTTC

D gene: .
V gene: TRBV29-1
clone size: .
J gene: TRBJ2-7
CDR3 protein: CSVVGQLTYEQYF
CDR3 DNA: TGCAGCGTTGTAGGTCAGCTCACCTACGAGCAGTACTTC

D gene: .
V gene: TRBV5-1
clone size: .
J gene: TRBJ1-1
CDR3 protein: CASSQGQPTNEAFF
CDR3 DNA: TGCGCCAGCAGCCAAGGACAGCCAACTAATGAAGCTTTCTTT

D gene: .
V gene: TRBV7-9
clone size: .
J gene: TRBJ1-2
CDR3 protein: CASSVGGGGLYGYTF
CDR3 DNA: TGTGCCAGCAGCGTAGGAGGGGGAGGGCTCTATGGCTACACCTTC